The T cell receptor (beta chain) described here comes from a study of cytomegalovirus exposure and HLA in healthy donors. As for the study in general: Caucasian-associated ancestry cluster membership applied to approximately 80% of about 370 genotyped donors.

Both 60 Vbeta primers and 13 Jbeta primers went into the PCR. Libraries were prepared by immunoSEQ multiplex PCR; TCRdb keeps only in-frame clonotypes and omits some of them. The sample includes 150,000 to 200,000 clones, roughly 13% seen only once; the top ten take approximately 8.4%. Of note for this clone: No antigen is known for it.

Study results and caveats: CMV serostatus was the only recorded immune exposure for donors. Most TCR beta V segments were productive about 90% or about 30% of the time in an earlier analysis. It emerged from a later analysis that several of the most significant clusters appeared to be linked to common viral pathogens.

V shed 5 bases, J shed 2 bases, and the junction held 6 bases outside the gene matches. This CDR3 region has 15 residues. The germline V gene has CDR1 MDHEN and CDR2 SYDVKM. The rearrangement links TRBV28 to TRBJ1-5; 7 bases align to TRBD1. This sequence originates from a man in his fifties or sixties in good health and CMV-seropositive. The sample taken for sequencing was PBMCs. The CDR3: CASSIRQGRNQPQHF. CDR3 in DNA: TGTGCCAGCAGTATAAGACAGGGTCGCAATCAGCCCCAGCATTTT.